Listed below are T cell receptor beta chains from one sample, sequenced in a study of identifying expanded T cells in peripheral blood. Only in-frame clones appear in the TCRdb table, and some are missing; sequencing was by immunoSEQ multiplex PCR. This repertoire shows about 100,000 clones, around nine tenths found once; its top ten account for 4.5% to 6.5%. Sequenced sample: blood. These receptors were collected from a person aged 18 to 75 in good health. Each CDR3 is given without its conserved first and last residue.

ASSKGYSYEQY	TRBV19	TRBJ2-7
ASSPGVFGRSRETQY	TRBV18	TRBJ2-5
ASSPGQGGGGEQF	TRBV19	TRBJ2-1
ASSSISRREKYTGELF	TRBV11-2	TRBJ2-2
SVAGPNTEAF	TRBV29-1	TRBJ1-1
ASSPTTGHPNTEAF	TRBV11-2	TRBJ1-1
ASSYWSVGTSGRAREQY	TRBV7-8	-
ASSALLPSSSK	TRBV2	TRBJ1-2
ASSLGWGQREKLF	TRBV7-9	TRBJ1-4
ASSWDRGPNTEAF	TRBV6-5	TRBJ1-1
ASSFGQADTEAF	TRBV7-9	TRBJ1-1
ASSLGGTDTQY	TRBV7-3	TRBJ2-3
ASSLGQANTEAF	TRBV13	TRBJ1-1
ASSQDAGGTSYEQY	TRBV4-1	TRBJ2-7
ASRERDLSNQPQH	TRBV2	TRBJ1-5
ASSYTSGTGTDTQY	TRBV6-6	TRBJ2-3
ASRPRGDGYEQY	TRBV5-1	TRBJ2-7
AWGTGSNQPQH	TRBV30	TRBJ1-5
ASSSSGTLWTEAF	TRBV9	TRBJ1-1
ASSINRQGNEQY	TRBV19	TRBJ2-7
ASSWRLAHETQY	TRBV11-3	TRBJ2-5
ASSLQGDTEAF	TRBV18	TRBJ1-1
ASSLVVTGGDYGYT	TRBV5-1	TRBJ1-2
ASSLGQGNGNTIY	TRBV13	TRBJ1-3
ASKGDGPVYGYT	TRBV19	TRBJ1-2
ASTPFDRGLRQPQH	TRBV19	TRBJ1-5
ASSTLHVANYGYT	TRBV7-3	TRBJ1-2
AISWTGPYNEQF	TRBV6-1	TRBJ2-1
ASSLGRTVNQPQH	TRBV7-2	TRBJ1-5
ASRIETGIGGYT	TRBV6-1	TRBJ1-2
ASSERGPGRIGSSYNEQF	TRBV9	TRBJ2-1
ASSPSGDQDNEQF	TRBV5-4	TRBJ2-1
ASSPPSRDNYGYT	TRBV18	TRBJ1-2
ASSHLGDSYEQY	TRBV27	TRBJ2-7
ASSPGSDTQY	TRBV5-6	TRBJ2-3
ASRGGSFSGNTIY	TRBV2	TRBJ1-3
ASSPSGRGGAEAF	TRBV7-8	TRBJ1-1
ASSLAWESEQF	TRBV7-6	TRBJ2-1
ASSIAEGNTIY	TRBV19	TRBJ1-3
ASSFGLAGTQY	TRBV27	TRBJ2-5
ASSVLRAGSAAQY	TRBV7-2	TRBJ2-5
ASSVGGLTYSYT	TRBV9	TRBJ1-2
ASSGSYEQY	TRBV5-1	TRBJ2-7
ASSDSGTANYGYT	TRBV6-4	TRBJ1-2
ASSPETDTQY	TRBV18	TRBJ2-3
ASSPPGGRTNTGELF	TRBV18	TRBJ2-2
ASSLVSGVRWSGYT	TRBV7-8	TRBJ1-2
AWSLTVSGNTIY	TRBV30	TRBJ1-3
ASSRQGSYEQY	TRBV6-4	TRBJ2-7
ASTLGTEAF	TRBV5-1	TRBJ1-1
ASSQDRDRAYGYT	TRBV14	TRBJ1-2
ASSPVRASTEQY	TRBV7-2	TRBJ2-7
ASSPNRGLGNFEAF	TRBV4-3	TRBJ1-1